This T cell receptor beta chain was captured in a study of blood T cell repertoires in COVID-19. As for the study in general: Italy, Spain and the United States were the sources of the convalescent and acute COVID-19 samples. T cells, B-cell-depleted T cells, or PBMCs provided the cDNA or gDNA that served as material.

CDR1 and CDR2 (germline): LNHDA, SQIVND (reference sequence). CDR3 length equals 16 residues. Trimming pared 5 bases from V and 0 bases from J, leaving 11 bases between. Authors' analysis steps: The assay estimated nucleated cells by amplifying reference gene primers. TCRdb's copy holds only in-frame clones and misses some; the assay was immunoSEQ multiplex PCR. D and trimming come from the DNA, and the V and J calls and clone size come from that table. The table lists around 92,000 clones, more than 80% of them singletons, with under 35% in the top ten. The sequencing sample was made of peripheral blood. The V gene is TRBV19, the J gene TRBJ2-6; a weak D match, TRBD1 (5 bases). The sequence was obtained from a woman older than 75 with acute or convalescent COVID-19. CDR3 DNA: TGTGCCAGTAGTCCGACAGCTAGCTCTGGGGCCAACGTCCTGACTTTC. Amino acid sequence: CASSPTASSGANVLTF.